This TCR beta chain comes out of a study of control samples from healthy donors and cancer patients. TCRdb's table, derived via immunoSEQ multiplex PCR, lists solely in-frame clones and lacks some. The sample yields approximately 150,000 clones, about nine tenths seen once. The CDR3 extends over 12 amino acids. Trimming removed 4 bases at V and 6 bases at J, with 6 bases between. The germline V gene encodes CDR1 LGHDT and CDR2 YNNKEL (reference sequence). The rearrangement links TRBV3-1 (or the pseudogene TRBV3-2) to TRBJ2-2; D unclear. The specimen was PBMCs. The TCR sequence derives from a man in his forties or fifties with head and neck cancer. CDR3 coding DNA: TGTGCCAGCAGCCTCGTCTCCGGGGAGCTGTTTTTT. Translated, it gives CASSLVSGELFF.